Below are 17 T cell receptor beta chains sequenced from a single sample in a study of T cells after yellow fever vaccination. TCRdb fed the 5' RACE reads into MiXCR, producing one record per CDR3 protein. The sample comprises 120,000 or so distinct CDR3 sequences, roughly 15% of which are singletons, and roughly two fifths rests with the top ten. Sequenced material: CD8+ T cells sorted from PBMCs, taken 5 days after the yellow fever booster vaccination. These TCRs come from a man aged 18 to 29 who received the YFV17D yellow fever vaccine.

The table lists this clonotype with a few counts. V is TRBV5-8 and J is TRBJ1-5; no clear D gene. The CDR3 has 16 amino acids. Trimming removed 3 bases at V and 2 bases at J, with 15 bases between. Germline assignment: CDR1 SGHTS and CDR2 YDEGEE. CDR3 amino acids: CASSSVVGKGNQPQHF. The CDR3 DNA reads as TGTGCCAGCAGCTCCGTGGTAGGCAAGGGCAATCAGCCCCAGCATTTT.

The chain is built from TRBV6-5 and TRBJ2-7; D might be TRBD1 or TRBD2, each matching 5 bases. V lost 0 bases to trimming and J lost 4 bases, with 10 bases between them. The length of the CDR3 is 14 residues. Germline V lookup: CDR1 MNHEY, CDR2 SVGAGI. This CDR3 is CASSYSGVGYEQYV. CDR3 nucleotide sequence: TGTGCCAGCAGTTACTCGGGGGTCGGGTACGAGCAGTACGTC.

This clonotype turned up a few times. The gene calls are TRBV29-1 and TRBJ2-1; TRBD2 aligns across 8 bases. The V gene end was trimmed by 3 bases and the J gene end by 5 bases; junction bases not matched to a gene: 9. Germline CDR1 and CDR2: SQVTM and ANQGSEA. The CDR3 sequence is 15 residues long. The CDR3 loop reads CSVEWRGAGNNEQFF. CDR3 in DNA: TGCAGCGTTGAGTGGCGGGGGGCAGGGAACAATGAGCAGTTCTTC.

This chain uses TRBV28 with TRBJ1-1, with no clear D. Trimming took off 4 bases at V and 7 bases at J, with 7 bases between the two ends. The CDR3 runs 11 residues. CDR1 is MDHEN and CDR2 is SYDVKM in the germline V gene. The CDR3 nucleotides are TGTGCCAGCAGTTCGAGTTTTGAAGCTTTCTTT. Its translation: CASSSSFEAFF.

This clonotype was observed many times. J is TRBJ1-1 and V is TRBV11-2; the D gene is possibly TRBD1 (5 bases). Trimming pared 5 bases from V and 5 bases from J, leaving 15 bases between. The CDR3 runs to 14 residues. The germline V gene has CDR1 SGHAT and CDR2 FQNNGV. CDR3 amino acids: CASSPRGPGTEAFF. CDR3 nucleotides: TGTGCCAGCAGCCCGAGGGGTCCGGGAACTGAAGCTTTCTTT.

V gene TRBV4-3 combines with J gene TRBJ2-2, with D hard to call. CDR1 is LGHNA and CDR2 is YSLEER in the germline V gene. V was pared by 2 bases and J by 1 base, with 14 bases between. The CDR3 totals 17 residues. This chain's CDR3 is CASSQRWSAENTGELFF. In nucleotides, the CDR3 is TGCGCCAGCAGCCAAAGGTGGTCAGCCGAGAACACCGGGGAGCTGTTTTTT.

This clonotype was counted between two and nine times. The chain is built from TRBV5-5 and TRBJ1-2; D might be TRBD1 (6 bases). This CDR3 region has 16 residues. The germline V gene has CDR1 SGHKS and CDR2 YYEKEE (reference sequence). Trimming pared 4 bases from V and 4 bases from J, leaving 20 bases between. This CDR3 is CASSAPMGQAVYGYTF. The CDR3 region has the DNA TGTGCCAGCAGCGCCCCTATGGGACAAGCCGTCTATGGCTACACCTTC.

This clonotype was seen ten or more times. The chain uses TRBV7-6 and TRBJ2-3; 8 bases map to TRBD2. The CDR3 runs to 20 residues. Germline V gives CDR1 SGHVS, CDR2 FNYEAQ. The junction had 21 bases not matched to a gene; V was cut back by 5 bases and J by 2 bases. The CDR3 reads CASSPPAVPGTSANTDTQYF. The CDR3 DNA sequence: TGTGCCAGCAGCCCCCCGGCGGTGCCCGGGACTAGTGCAAACACAGATACGCAGTATTTT.

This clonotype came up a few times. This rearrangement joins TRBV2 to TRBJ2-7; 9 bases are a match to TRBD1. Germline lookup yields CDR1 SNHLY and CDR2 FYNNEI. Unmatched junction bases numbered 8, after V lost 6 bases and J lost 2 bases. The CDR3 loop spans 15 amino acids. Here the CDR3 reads CASRKGQGITYEQYF. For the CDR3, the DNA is TGTGCCAGCAGGAAAGGACAGGGGATTACCTACGAGCAGTACTTC.

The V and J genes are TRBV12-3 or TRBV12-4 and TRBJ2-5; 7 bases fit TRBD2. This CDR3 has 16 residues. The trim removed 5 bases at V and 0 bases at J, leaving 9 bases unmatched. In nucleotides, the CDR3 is TGTGCCAGCAGTCCTCGGGACGGGGGGTACCAAGAGACCCAGTACTTC. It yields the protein CASSPRDGGYQETQYF.

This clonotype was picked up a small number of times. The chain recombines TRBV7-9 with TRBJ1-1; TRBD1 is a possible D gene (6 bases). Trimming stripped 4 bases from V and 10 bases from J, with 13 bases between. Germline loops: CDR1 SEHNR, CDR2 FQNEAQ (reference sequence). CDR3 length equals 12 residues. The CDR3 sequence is CASSSAGVVAFF. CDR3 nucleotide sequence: TGTGCCAGCAGCTCCGCAGGGGTAGTAGCTTTCTTT.

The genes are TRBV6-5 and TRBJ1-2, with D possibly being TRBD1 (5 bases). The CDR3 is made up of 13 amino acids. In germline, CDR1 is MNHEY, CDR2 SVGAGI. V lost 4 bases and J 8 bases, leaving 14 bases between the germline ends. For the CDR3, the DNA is TGTGCCAGCAGTTCCTTCGGGGGAGGCGGCTACACCTTC. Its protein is CASSSFGGGGYTF.

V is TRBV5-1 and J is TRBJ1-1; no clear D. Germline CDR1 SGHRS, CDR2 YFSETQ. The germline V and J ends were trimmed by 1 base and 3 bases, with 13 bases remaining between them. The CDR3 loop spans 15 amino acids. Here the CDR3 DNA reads TGCGCCAGCAGCTTGAAAGAAAACGGACACACTGAAGCTTTCTTT. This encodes CASSLKENGHTEAFF.

The CDR3 protein is CASSRAPGGSYEQYF. In DNA, the CDR3 is TGTGCCAGCAGCCGCGCTCCCGGGGGCTCCTACGAGCAGTACTTC. The V call is TRBV3-1, the J call TRBJ2-7; the D gene is possibly TRBD2 (6 bases). Germline V gene sequence: CDR1 LGHDT, CDR2 YNNKEL (reference sequence). Trimming shortened V by 4 bases and J by 0 bases, and 13 bases separated the two germline ends. There are 15 residues in the CDR3.

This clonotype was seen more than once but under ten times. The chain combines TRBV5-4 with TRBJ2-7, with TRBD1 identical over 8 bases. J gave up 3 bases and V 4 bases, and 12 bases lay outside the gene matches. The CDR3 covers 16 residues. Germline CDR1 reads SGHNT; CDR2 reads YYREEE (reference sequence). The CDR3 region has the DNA TGTGCCAGCAGCCCTGGAGGATGGACAGGGCACTACGAGCAGTACTTC. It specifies CASSPGGWTGHYEQYF.

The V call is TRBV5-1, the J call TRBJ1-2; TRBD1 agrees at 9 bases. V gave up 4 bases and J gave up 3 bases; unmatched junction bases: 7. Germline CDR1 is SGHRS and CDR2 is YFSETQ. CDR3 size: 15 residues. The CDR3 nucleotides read TGCGCCAGCAGCAACGGACAGGGGAGGTACTATGGCTACACCTTC. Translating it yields CASSNGQGRYYGYTF.

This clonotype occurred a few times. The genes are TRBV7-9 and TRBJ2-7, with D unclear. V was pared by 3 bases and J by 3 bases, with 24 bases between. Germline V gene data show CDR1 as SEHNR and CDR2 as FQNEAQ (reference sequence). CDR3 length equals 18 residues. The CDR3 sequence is CASSLIRTAPGGNYEQYF. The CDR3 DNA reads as TGTGCCAGCAGCTTGATTAGAACAGCCCCCGGCGGAAACTACGAGCAGTACTTC.